These T cell receptor beta chains were read from a single sample in a study of T cells in localized non-small cell lung cancer. The assay was immunoSEQ multiplex PCR, and TCRdb's table has in-frame clones only and misses some. This sample has 30,000 to 45,000 clones; 80% to 90% occur once, and the top ten carry roughly 2.5%. The starting material was peripheral blood, obtained before any cancer treatment. These receptors came from a woman aged 40-75 years with stage I lung adenocarcinoma. Each CDR3 is given with its conserved first and last residue. Fields, in order: clone size, V gene, J gene, D gene, CDR3 protein, CDR3 DNA. D genes are given only for firm matches. Size values are once, few and many counts, or a class for expanded clones, and some rows have none.

abundance: .
v_gene: TRBV23-1
j_gene: TRBJ1-1
d_gene: .
CDR3aa: CASSHRSRPEAFF
CDR3nt: TGCGCCAGCAGTCACCGGAGCAGGCCTGAAGCTTTCTTT

abundance: .
v_gene: TRBV6-5
j_gene: TRBJ2-7
d_gene: TRBD2
CDR3aa: CASRLGGGDF
CDR3nt: TGTGCCAGCCGCCTCGGGGGGGGCGACTTC

abundance: .
v_gene: TRBV11-2
j_gene: TRBJ1-1
d_gene: .
CDR3aa: CASSPQAHGMNTEAFF
CDR3nt: TGTGCCAGCAGCCCCCAGGCCCATGGGATGAACACTGAAGCTTTCTTT

abundance: .
v_gene: TRBV29-1
j_gene: TRBJ2-6
d_gene: .
CDR3aa: CSVSDSRSGANVLTF
CDR3nt: TGCAGCGTTTCGGACTCCCGCTCTGGGGCCAACGTCCTGACTTTC

abundance: .
v_gene: TRBV6-4
j_gene: TRBJ1-1
d_gene: TRBD1
CDR3aa: CASSVGTGYTEAFF
CDR3nt: TGTGCCAGCAGTGTCGGGACAGGGTACACTGAAGCTTTCTTT

abundance: .
v_gene: TRBV5-6
j_gene: TRBJ2-5
d_gene: .
CDR3aa: CASSSKGSIWEPQETQYF
CDR3nt: TGTGCCAGCAGCTCAAAAGGATCTATCTGGGAACCCCAAGAGACCCAGTACTTC

abundance: once
v_gene: TRBV28
j_gene: TRBJ2-7
d_gene: .
CDR3aa: CASSFPDQGIRTYEQYF
CDR3nt: TGTGCCAGCAGTTTTCCCGATCAGGGGATCCGGACCTACGAGCAGTACTTC

abundance: .
v_gene: TRBV6-5
j_gene: TRBJ2-3
d_gene: TRBD2
CDR3aa: CASSFGGYSTDTQYF
CDR3nt: TGTGCCAGCAGTTTCGGGGGGTATAGCACAGATACGCAGTATTTT

abundance: .
v_gene: TRBV2
j_gene: TRBJ2-5
d_gene: TRBD2
CDR3aa: CASNSGTSGVETQYF
CDR3nt: TGTGCCAGCAATTCCGGGACTAGCGGGGTGGAGACCCAGTACTTC

abundance: .
v_gene: TRBV7-2
j_gene: TRBJ1-2
d_gene: .
CDR3aa: CASTSTGFNAGYTF
CDR3nt: TGTGCCAGCACAAGTACGGGTTTCAATGCTGGCTACACCTTC

abundance: once
v_gene: TRBV5-6
j_gene: TRBJ2-3
d_gene: .
CDR3aa: CASSLEAGTDTQYF
CDR3nt: TGTGCCAGCAGCTTGGAGGCCGGCACAGATACGCAGTATTTT

abundance: .
v_gene: TRBV5-1
j_gene: TRBJ2-5
d_gene: TRBD2
CDR3aa: CASSSLSLSGRGFQETQYF
CDR3nt: TGCGCCAGCAGCTCCCTCTCCCTCAGCGGGAGGGGCTTCCAAGAGACCCAGTACTTC

abundance: .
v_gene: TRBV30
j_gene: TRBJ1-2
d_gene: .
CDR3aa: CAWSDGYGYTF
CDR3nt: TGTGCCTGGAGTGACGGCTATGGCTACACCTTC

abundance: .
v_gene: TRBV28
j_gene: TRBJ1-5
d_gene: .
CDR3aa: CASSWGGNNQPQHF
CDR3nt: TGTGCCAGCAGTTGGGGGGGTAACAATCAGCCCCAGCATTTT

abundance: .
v_gene: TRBV5-1
j_gene: TRBJ1-2
d_gene: TRBD1
CDR3aa: CASSFGTGVGYTF
CDR3nt: TGCGCCAGCAGCTTCGGGACAGGGGTTGGCTACACCTTC

abundance: .
v_gene: TRBV10-2
j_gene: TRBJ2-1
d_gene: .
CDR3aa: CASSVSGLGEQFF
CDR3nt: TGCGCCAGCAGTGTCTCCGGGTTGGGTGAGCAGTTCTTC

abundance: .
v_gene: TRBV27
j_gene: TRBJ2-7
d_gene: .
CDR3aa: CASSLAPTAVYEQYF
CDR3nt: TGTGCCAGCAGCTTAGCCCCGACAGCCGTATACGAGCAGTACTTC

abundance: .
v_gene: TRBV6-6
j_gene: TRBJ2-7
d_gene: .
CDR3aa: CASSYQDSRGGGEQYF
CDR3nt: TGTGCCAGCAGTTACCAGGACTCGAGAGGTGGTGGTGAGCAGTACTTC

abundance: .
v_gene: TRBV5-1
j_gene: TRBJ2-6
d_gene: TRBD1
CDR3aa: CASSRGTGSGANVLTF
CDR3nt: TGCGCCAGCAGCCGCGGGACAGGGTCTGGGGCCAACGTCCTGACTTTC

abundance: .
v_gene: TRBV5-1
j_gene: TRBJ2-7
d_gene: TRBD1
CDR3aa: CASSLDTGAIYEQYF
CDR3nt: TGCGCCAGCAGCTTGGATACAGGGGCGATCTACGAGCAGTACTTC

abundance: few
v_gene: TRBV4-2
j_gene: TRBJ2-1
d_gene: .
CDR3aa: CASSQTSEQFF
CDR3nt: TGTGCCAGCAGCCAAACGTCTGAGCAGTTCTTC

abundance: .
v_gene: TRBV7-3
j_gene: TRBJ1-2
d_gene: .
CDR3aa: CASSLTVEQGYTF
CDR3nt: TGTGCCAGCAGCTTAACAGTCGAACAGGGCTACACCTTC

abundance: .
v_gene: TRBV5-4
j_gene: TRBJ2-5
d_gene: .
CDR3aa: CASSPQREGETQYF
CDR3nt: TGTGCCAGCAGCCCTCAAAGAGAGGGAGAGACCCAGTACTTC

abundance: .
v_gene: TRBV5-6
j_gene: TRBJ1-2
d_gene: TRBD1
CDR3aa: CASSLAGGDAWTF
CDR3nt: TGTGCCAGCAGCTTGGCAGGGGGGGATGCCTGGACCTTC